This TCR beta chain is drawn from a study of breast tumors, draining lymph nodes, adjacent tissues. MiXCR, run by TCRdb on the multiplex PCR reads, gives a single entry per CDR3 protein. The table records hundreds of thousands of distinct CDR3 sequences, 32% of them present only once. Trimming removed 3 bases from V and 0 bases from J, with 11 bases in between. The CDR3 is made up of 15 amino acids. The lymph nodes were axillary draining lymph nodes from breast cancer patients. The receptor was isolated from a female donor with breast cancer. Some clones in this sample may be carry-over from other donors' samples. The gene calls are TRBV12-3 or TRBV12-4 and TRBJ1-1, with D possibly being TRBD1 (5 bases). Sequenced: axillary lymph node tissue. CDR3 loop: CASSFSGTLNTEAFF. The CDR3 region has the DNA TGTGCCAGCAGTTTCAGCGGGACTTTGAACACTGAAGCTTTCTTT.